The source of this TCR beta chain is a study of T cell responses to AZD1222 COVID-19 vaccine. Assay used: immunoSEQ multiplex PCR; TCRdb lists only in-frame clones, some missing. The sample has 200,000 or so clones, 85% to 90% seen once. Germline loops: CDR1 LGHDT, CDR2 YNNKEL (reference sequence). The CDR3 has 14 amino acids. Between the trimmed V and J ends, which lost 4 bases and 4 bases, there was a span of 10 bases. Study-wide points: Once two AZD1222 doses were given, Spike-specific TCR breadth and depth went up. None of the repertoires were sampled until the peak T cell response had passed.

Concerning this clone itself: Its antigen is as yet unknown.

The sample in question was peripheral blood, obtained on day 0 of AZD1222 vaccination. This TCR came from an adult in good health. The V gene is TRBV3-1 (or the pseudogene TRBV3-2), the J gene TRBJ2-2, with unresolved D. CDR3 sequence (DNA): TGTGCCAGCAGCCCTGGACGGTTCACCGGGGAGCTGTTTTTT. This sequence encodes CASSPGRFTGELFF.